This passage covers 20 T cell receptor beta chains from one sample sequenced in a study of human T cells and chemical hapten exposure. Noted time point: patch test 3, about 24 weeks after DPC sensitization. The treatment here: therapeutic diphenylcyclopropenone sensitization with weekly scalp DPC. Each CDR3 protein gets one entry after TCRdb re-called the RACE reads with MiXCR. The sample lists some 52,000 distinct CDR3 sequences, more than 9.5% occurring once. The starting material was whole blood, obtained in connection with sensitization to the hapten diphenylcyclopropenone (DPC). All receptors come from a woman aged 40 to 50 with alopecia areata. Some clones in this sample may be carry-over from other donors' samples.

In its sample, this clonotype was seen a few times. The chain has TRBV28 and TRBJ1-1, with 9 bases identical to TRBD1. The V gene end was trimmed by 0 bases and the J gene end by 4 bases; junction bases not matched to a gene: 6. CDR3 size: 16 residues. The V gene's germline CDR1 is MDHEN and CDR2 SYDVKM. The CDR3 sequence: CASSLWGTGSATEAFF. CDR3 in DNA: TGTGCCAGCAGTTTATGGGGGACAGGGAGCGCCACTGAAGCTTTCTTT.

This clonotype was counted many times. This chain links TRBV28 with TRBJ2-5; 7 bases are shared with TRBD2. The CDR3 has 14 amino acids. V shed 7 bases, J shed 3 bases, and the junction held 8 bases outside the gene matches. Germline CDR1 is MDHEN and CDR2 is SYDVKM. The CDR3 sequence is CASTMGGSEETQYF. In DNA, the CDR3 is TGTGCCAGCACCATGGGGGGGTCCGAAGAGACCCAGTACTTC. The variable domain in full, with the rest retrieved from reference TRBV28 and TRBJ2-5, is DVKVTQSSRYLVKRTGEKVFLECVQDMDHENMFWYRQDPGLGLRLIYFSYDVKMKEKGDIPEGYSVSREKKERFSLILESASTNQTSMYLCASTMGGSEETQYFGPGTRLLVL.

This clonotype was observed a few times. The chain has TRBV7-2 and TRBJ2-7; 16 bases are a match to TRBD2. J was trimmed by 4 bases and V by 6 bases; bases with no gene match: 6. There are 16 residues in the CDR3. Germline-derived CDR1 and CDR2 are SGHTA and FQGNSA. The CDR3: CASSVGLAGGQYEQYF. The CDR3 coding sequence is TGTGCCAGCAGTGTGGGACTAGCGGGGGGGCAATACGAGCAGTACTTC. The entire variable domain, with the rest obtained from reference TRBV7-2 and TRBJ2-7, is as follows: GAGVSQSPSNKVTEKGKDVELRCDPISGHTALYWYRQSLGQGLEFLIYFQGNSAPDKSGLPSDRFSAERTGGSVSTLTIQRTQQEDSAVYLCASSVGLAGGQYEQYFGPGTRLTVT.

The chain links TRBV5-1 to TRBJ1-1; a possible D gene is TRBD1 (5 bases). Germline V gene lookup returns CDR1 SGHRS and CDR2 YFSETQ. This CDR3 region has 16 residues. V was trimmed by 1 base and J by 1 base, leaving 14 bases between them. The CDR3 DNA reads TGCGCCAGCAGCTTGAGTATTGGAGGGACGAACACTGAAGCTTTCTTT. It specifies CASSLSIGGTNTEAFF.

The chain is built from TRBV5-1 and TRBJ2-7; 7 bases are shared with TRBD1. This CDR3 comprises 15 residues. V shed 0 bases, J shed 0 bases, and the junction held 3 bases outside the gene matches. Per the germline V gene, CDR1 is SGHRS and CDR2 is YFSETQ. The DNA for the CDR3 is TGCGCCAGCAGCTTGGTCCCAGGGGGCTCCTACGAGCAGTACTTC. This codes for CASSLVPGGSYEQYF.

This clonotype was observed a few times. The chain recombines TRBV6-4 with TRBJ1-2, with a tentative D call TRBD1 (5 bases). CDR1 is MRHNA, CDR2 SNTAGT, per germline. This CDR3 region has 13 residues. V shed 3 bases and J shed 6 bases, with 11 bases lying between them. For the CDR3, the DNA is TGTGCCAGCAGTGATGACGGGACTAATGGCTACACCTTC. It specifies CASSDDGTNGYTF.

This clonotype occurred a few times. The rearrangement joins TRBV2 to TRBJ1-2; 7 bases are a match to TRBD1. Germline values: CDR1 SNHLY, CDR2 FYNNEI. With V trimmed by 6 bases and J by 4 bases, 5 bases remained unmatched. This CDR3 region has 13 residues. This CDR3 is CASRSGGAYGYTF. The DNA of the CDR3 is TGTGCCAGCAGGTCAGGGGGGGCCTATGGCTACACCTTC.

This clonotype was counted a few times. This rearrangement joins TRBV24-1 to TRBJ2-3, with TRBD2 identical over 11 bases. Germline V gives CDR1 KGHDR, CDR2 SFDVKD. The junction had 3 bases not matched to a gene; V was cut back by 4 bases and J by 4 bases. This CDR3 is 15 amino acids long. CDR3 nucleotide sequence: TGTGCCACCAGTGAGACTAGCGGGGTCGCAGATACGCAGTATTTT. It is translated as CATSETSGVADTQYF.

This clonotype was detected ten times or more. V usage is TRBV20-1 and J usage is TRBJ1-5, with no clear D. V was cut by 0 bases and J by 0 bases, with 6 bases left in between. Germline V gene data show CDR1 as DFQATT and CDR2 as SNEGSKA (reference sequence). The CDR3 consists of 14 residues. The CDR3 sequence: CSARDPNSNQPQHF. The CDR3 nucleotides are TGCAGTGCTAGAGATCCCAATAGCAATCAGCCCCAGCATTTT.

The CDR3 spells CASSLTGQREKLFF. The CDR3 DNA reads TGCGCCAGCAGCCTAACCGGCCAACGGGAAAAACTGTTTTTT. The chain joins TRBV5-1 to TRBJ1-4, with no clear D. Germline CDR1 SGHRS, CDR2 YFSETQ. V shed 4 bases and J shed 8 bases, with 15 bases lying between them. This CDR3 spans 14 amino acids.

In this sample, this clonotype turned up many times. The V gene is TRBV3-1, the J gene TRBJ2-7; 7 nucleotides match TRBD2. Germline-derived CDR1 and CDR2 are LGHDT and YNNKEL (reference sequence). J lost 5 bases, V lost 0 bases, and 7 bases had no gene match. This CDR3 contains 15 residues. The CDR3 protein is CASSQDHAGDDEQYF. In DNA, the CDR3 is TGTGCCAGCAGCCAAGACCACGCGGGGGACGACGAGCAGTACTTC.

The V call is TRBV5-1, the J call TRBJ1-2, with D possibly matching TRBD1 (6 bases). Trimming left V 3 bases short and J 4 bases short, with 13 bases between. This CDR3 comprises 14 residues. Germline V CDR1 and CDR2: SGHRS, YFSETQ. In DNA, the CDR3 is TGCGCCAGCAGCTCGGGGGCGCTTGGCTATGGCTACACCTTC. This translates into CASSSGALGYGYTF.

This chain links TRBV20-1 with TRBJ2-1, with D uncertain. CDR3 length: 13 amino acids. Trimming cost V 2 bases and J 0 bases, with 5 bases left between them. In germline, CDR1 is DFQATT, CDR2 SNEGSKA (reference sequence). The CDR3 region is CSARPHSYNEQFF. CDR3 sequence (DNA): TGCAGTGCTAGACCCCACTCCTACAATGAGCAGTTCTTC.

This clonotype was observed a few times. The chain links TRBV2 to TRBJ2-1, with D perhaps TRBD2 (6 bases). The CDR3 loop spans 15 amino acids. Germline assignment: CDR1 SNHLY and CDR2 FYNNEI. V lost 6 bases and J 3 bases, leaving 15 bases between the germline ends. The CDR3 spells CASSKLAGVYNEQFF. The CDR3 DNA is TGTGCCAGCAGCAAACTAGCCGGCGTCTACAATGAGCAGTTCTTC.

This clonotype occurred many times. The chain couples TRBV6-4 to TRBJ2-1, with TRBD2 matching over 8 bases. Unmatched junction bases numbered 7, after V lost 4 bases and J lost 5 bases. Germline V gene sequence: CDR1 MRHNA, CDR2 SNTAGT. This CDR3 spans 15 amino acids. CDR3 sequence: CASSVDSGDHNEQFF. The CDR3 DNA follows: TGTGCCAGCAGTGTCGATAGCGGGGATCACAATGAGCAGTTCTTC.

V usage is TRBV11-3 and J usage is TRBJ2-1; 7 nucleotides line up with TRBD2. The V gene's germline CDR1 is SGHNT and CDR2 YENEEA. The CDR3 consists of 15 residues. J was trimmed by 5 bases and V by 6 bases; bases with no gene match: 10. The CDR3 sequence is CASSYSGTTHNEQFF. The CDR3 DNA follows: TGTGCCAGCAGTTATTCCGGGACTACACACAATGAGCAGTTCTTC.

This clonotype was seen more than once but under ten times. The V and J genes are TRBV27 and TRBJ2-3, with TRBD2 as a possible D gene (6 bases). CDR3 length equals 13 residues. Trimming cost V 3 bases and J 8 bases, with 12 bases left between them. Looked up from germline, CDR1 is MNHEY and CDR2 is SMNVEV (reference sequence). In nucleotides, the CDR3 is TGTGCCAGCAGTTTTGGAGGGCGTGGTACGCAGTATTTT. Residues: CASSFGGRGTQYF.

CDR3 region: CASSQPGLQKTGPRTQYF. CDR3 sequence (DNA): TGTGCCAGCAGCCAACCGGGACTCCAGAAGACGGGGCCTAGGACCCAGTACTTC. The chain joins TRBV11-1 to TRBJ2-5; D may be TRBD2 (6 bases). V was cut by 5 bases and J by 7 bases, with 29 bases left in between. The CDR3 loop spans 18 amino acids. The V gene's germline CDR1 is SGHAT and CDR2 FQDESV (reference sequence).

This clonotype was observed many times. The V and J genes are TRBV29-1 and TRBJ1-1, with 9 bases fitting TRBD1. Germline CDR1 and CDR2: SQVTM and ANQGSEA. This CDR3 spans 14 amino acids. V trimming: 4 bases; J trimming: 5 bases; junction bases outside the gene matches: 8. Here the CDR3 reads CSVGEGQGHTEAFF. For the CDR3, the DNA is TGCAGCGTTGGGGAGGGACAGGGACATACTGAAGCTTTCTTT.

The chain uses TRBV18 and TRBJ2-3; 8 bases are shared with TRBD1. Germline values: CDR1 KGHSH, CDR2 LQKENI. CDR3 length equals 15 residues. With V trimmed by 2 bases and J by 4 bases, 5 bases remained unmatched. The CDR3 sequence is CASSPETGVPDTQYF. The DNA of the CDR3 is TGTGCCAGCTCACCAGAGACAGGGGTGCCAGATACGCAGTATTTT.